This TCR beta chain was captured by sequencing in a study of T cells in Graves' hyperthyroidism and ophthalmopathy. The source material, RNA transcripts, was used to amplify TCR beta CDR3 regions. RT-PCR in the first round (using the HTBI primer set) targeted the TCR CDR3. TCRdb processed the multiplex PCR reads anew with MiXCR; each CDR3 protein has one entry. The table includes hundreds of thousands of distinct CDR3 sequences, over 35% detected once. The CDR3 runs to 14 residues. The V end lost 7 bases, the J end lost 0 bases, and 12 bases lay between the germline ends. A word on this clonotype: With a much larger clone just one base away, this may be a read error.

The sample was blood. The chain uses TRBV12-3 or TRBV12-4 and TRBJ1-1; D is uncertain. This receptor was obtained from a man aged 18 to 35 with Graves' hyperthyroidism. The CDR3 region has the DNA TGTGCCAGCACCCTGTTTACGGTGAACACTGAAGCTTTCTTT. Amino acid sequence: CASTLFTVNTEAFF.